This T cell receptor beta chain appears in the sequencing data of a study of T cell responses to AZD1222 COVID-19 vaccine. On the study more broadly: Second-dose intervals of approximately 4 or approximately 12 weeks were pooled. Study results and caveats: Unmutated variant regions reportedly attract nearly half of all spike-specific TCRs.

Details on this clone: Antigen: not known.

Sequencing was performed with immunoSEQ multiplex PCR; in TCRdb, only in-frame clones are kept and a portion is missing. The data hold some 120,000 clones, with roughly 84% observed a single time. V was shortened by 4 bases and J by 9 bases, with 19 bases between the two germline ends. Germline V lookup: CDR1 LGHDT, CDR2 YNNKEL (reference sequence). This CDR3 comprises 15 residues. This TCR was sampled from an adult in good health. The rearrangement uses TRBV3-1 (or the pseudogene TRBV3-2) and TRBJ2-1; D might be TRBD1 (6 bases). Specimen: peripheral blood, collected on day 0 of AZD1222 vaccination. The CDR3 is CASSRDMGGFGEQFF. Written as DNA, the CDR3 is TGTGCCAGCAGCCGGGACATGGGCGGATTTGGTGAGCAGTTCTTC.